Presented here are 9 T cell receptor beta chains from one specimen sequenced in a study of blood T cell repertoires in COVID-19. Sequenced by immunoSEQ multiplex PCR; TCRdb stores in-frame clones only, minus some. Of about 91,000 clones in the sample, about four fifths were seen once. The sample comprised peripheral blood. These receptors came from a man aged 50 to 60 with active or convalescent COVID-19.

This chain connects TRBV2 to TRBJ2-3, with 7 bases aligning to TRBD1. The germline V gene encodes CDR1 SNHLY and CDR2 FYNNEI. This CDR3 comprises 14 residues. The J segment lost 5 bases and the V segment lost 1 base, leaving 3 bases of the junction unmatched. The CDR3 DNA reads as TGTGCCAGCAGTGAAGACAGGGGAGTAGATACGCAGTATTTT. This encodes CASSEDRGVDTQYF.

The chain couples TRBV7-2 to TRBJ2-2; D remains ambiguous. The CDR3 has 17 residues. Germline V lookup: CDR1 SGHTA, CDR2 FQGNSA. V was shortened by 1 base and J by 7 bases, with 19 bases between the two germline ends. CDR3 protein: CASSLVVNPVVVGELFF. CDR3 in DNA: TGTGCCAGCAGCTTAGTGGTTAACCCGGTAGTGGTCGGGGAGCTGTTTTTT. The full variable domain, rest sourced from reference TRBV7-2 and TRBJ2-2, is GAGVSQSPSNKVTEKGKDVELRCDPISGHTALYWYRQSLGQGLEFLIYFQGNSAPDKSGLPSDRFSAERTGGSVSTLTIQRTQQEDSAVYLCASSLVVNPVVVGELFFGEGSRLTVL.

There are a few counts of this clone. This rearrangement joins TRBV9 to TRBJ1-6; TRBD1 matches at 10 bases. The CDR3 contains 15 residues. Germline V gene data show CDR1 as SGDLS and CDR2 as YYNGEE. J lost 7 bases, V lost 3 bases, and 4 bases had no gene match. The CDR3 DNA is TGTGCCAGCAGCGCGGGACAGGGGAAGAATTCACCCCTCCACTTT. It specifies CASSAGQGKNSPLHF.

In nucleotides, the CDR3 is TGTGCCAGCAGTTACGCCGGACAGAATGAAAAACTGTTTTTT. Translation: CASSYAGQNEKLFF. The chain is built from TRBV6-5 and TRBJ1-4, with a weak D call TRBD1 (6 bases). Trimming removed 2 bases from V and 5 bases from J, with 9 bases in between. This CDR3 is 14 amino acids long. Germline-derived CDR1 and CDR2 are MNHEY and SVGAGI.

In this sample, this clone turned up once. The chain recombines TRBV10-1 with TRBJ2-6, with D tentatively TRBD1 (5 bases). Germline V lookup: CDR1 WNHNN, CDR2 SYGVQD (reference sequence). This CDR3 is built from 14 residues. V was cut by 2 bases and J by 4 bases, with 6 bases left in between. Here the CDR3 DNA reads TGCGCCAGCAGTGAGGGGGCAGGGGCCAACGTCCTGACTTTC. This sequence encodes CASSEGAGANVLTF.

This sequence joins TRBV3-1 (or the pseudogene TRBV3-2) and TRBJ1-5; no reliable D call. The V and J ends lost 4 bases and 4 bases respectively, with 11 bases between them. CDR1 LGHDT and CDR2 YNNKEL come from the germline V gene (reference sequence). This CDR3 region has 14 residues. DNA for the CDR3: TGTGCCAGCAGCCGAGACTTTTCTAATCAGCCCCAGCATTTT. It translates to CASSRDFSNQPQHF.

This chain connects TRBV15 to TRBJ1-1, with D possibly being TRBD1 (6 bases). The V end lost 3 bases, the J end lost 0 bases, and 26 bases lay between the germline ends. The CDR3 has 20 amino acids. CDR1 is LNHNV and CDR2 is YYDKDF in the germline V gene (reference sequence). DNA of the CDR3: TGTGCCACCAGCAGTGACACACTTCACCAGGGGTGGTATATGAACACTGAAGCTTTCTTT. It codes for CATSSDTLHQGWYMNTEAFF.

This clone was seen just once. The CDR3 DNA is TGTGCCAGCAGCTTGGCCGGCGAGCAGTACTTC. It specifies CASSLAGEQYF. This chain links TRBV5-4 with TRBJ2-7; D call uncertain. The CDR3 totals 11 residues. From germline, CDR1 is SGHNT and CDR2 YYREEE (reference sequence). The ends were cut back, 0 bases at V and 6 bases at J, with 4 bases in the middle. The variable domain in full, with the rest retrieved from reference TRBV5-4 and TRBJ2-7, is ETGVTQSPTHLIKTRGQQVTLRCSSQSGHNTVSWYQQALGQGPQFIFQYYREEENGRGNFPPRFSGLQFPNYSSELNVNALELDDSALYLCASSLAGEQYFGPGTRLTVT.

This clone was seen more than once but under ten times. This rearrangement joins TRBV28 to TRBJ1-5; D gene unclear. V lost 3 bases and J lost 6, with 12 bases in between. The CDR3 extends over 14 amino acids. In germline, CDR1 is MDHEN, CDR2 SYDVKM. The CDR3: CASSLRAAGQPQHF. The DNA of the CDR3 is TGTGCCAGCAGTTTGAGGGCTGCGGGTCAGCCCCAGCATTTT.